These T cell receptor beta chains were read from a single sample in a study of T cells in Graves' hyperthyroidism and ophthalmopathy. TCRdb ran MiXCR on the multiplex PCR reads and lists one entry per CDR3 protein. This sample has roughly 500,000 distinct CDR3 sequences, with about 22% found just once. Input material: blood. The receptors originated from an older woman with Graves' ophthalmopathy. Each CDR3 is given with its conserved first and last residue. The D gene is left open where the match is weak. The size entry is marked missing in some rows and otherwise reads once, few, many or a size class.

TRBD1,TRBV20-1,-,TRBJ2-3,CSAWDRAAVTDTQYF,TGCAGTGCTTGGGACAGGGCAGCTGTCACAGATACGCAGTATTTT
-,TRBV12-3/TRBV12-4,many,TRBJ1-1,CASSSQGGLNTEAFF,TGTGCCAGCAGTTCACAAGGGGGATTGAACACTGAAGCTTTCTTT
TRBD1,TRBV20-1,few,TRBJ1-1,CSASRDRMTLEAFF,TGCAGTGCTAGCCGGGACAGGATGACCCTTGAAGCTTTCTTT
-,TRBV3-1,many,TRBJ1-5,CASSQGSWNQPQHF,TGTGCCAGCAGCCAAGGGAGTTGGAATCAGCCCCAGCATTTT
-,TRBV27,few,TRBJ1-4,CASSPHGEREKLFF,TGTGCCAGCAGTCCGCACGGGGAACGGGAAAAACTGTTTTTT
-,TRBV6-1,-,TRBJ2-3,CASTGAGKGTDTQYF,TGTGCCAGCACCGGGGCAGGGAAGGGGACAGATACGCAGTATTTT
TRBD1,TRBV20-1,few,TRBJ2-1,CSARRDRATEQFF,TGCAGTGCTAGGAGGGACAGGGCTACTGAGCAGTTCTTC
TRBD2,TRBV9,-,TRBJ2-3,CASSASGGGTDTQYF,TGTGCCAGCAGCGCTTCCGGGGGAGGGACAGATACGCAGTATTTT
TRBD1,TRBV6-1,many,TRBJ2-5,CASSQDREETQYF,TGTGCCAGCAGCCAGGACAGGGAAGAGACCCAGTACTTC
-,TRBV18,few,TRBJ1-1,CASSPLPGAEAFF,TGTGCCAGCTCACCACTGCCAGGAGCTGAAGCTTTCTTT
-,TRBV7-8,few,TRBJ2-5,CASSLHGTQQETQYF,TGTGCCAGCAGCTTACATGGGACGCAACAAGAGACCCAGTACTTC
-,TRBV4-1,-,TRBJ1-6,CASSQYGAPYNSPLHF,TGCGCCAGCAGCCAATACGGGGCGCCCTATAATTCACCCCTCCACTTT
-,TRBV15,-,TRBJ1-1,CATSRDQASEAFF,TGTGCCACCAGCAGAGATCAGGCATCAGAAGCTTTCTTT
-,TRBV10-3,-,TRBJ2-1,CAISLTGGDEQFF,TGTGCCATCAGCCTGACGGGCGGGGATGAGCAGTTCTTC
-,TRBV20-1,-,TRBJ2-6,CSARPSHSGANVLTF,TGCAGTGCCCGACCCTCTCATTCTGGGGCCAACGTCCTGACTTTC
-,TRBV3-1,-,TRBJ1-2,CASSRVGGPGYTF,TGTGCCAGCAGCCGAGTTGGGGGGCCTGGCTACACCTTC
-,TRBV6-1,-,TRBJ1-2,CASSEAGYAGGGYTF,TGTGCCAGCAGTGAAGCGGGATACGCCGGCGGTGGCTACACCTTC
-,TRBV19,few,TRBJ2-3,CASSMAAVTDTQYF,TGTGCCAGTAGTATGGCAGCAGTCACAGATACGCAGTATTTT
-,TRBV11-1,-,TRBJ1-4,CASSLQNNEKLFF,TGTGCCAGCAGCTTGCAGAATAATGAAAAACTGTTTTTT
-,TRBV2,-,TRBJ2-1,CAIEPLTHIGFF,TGTGCCATCGAGCCCCTTACTCATATAGGGTTCTTC
-,TRBV29-1,-,TRBJ1-5,CSVAPGFGDQPQHF,TGCAGCGTTGCCCCCGGATTCGGGGATCAGCCCCAGCATTTT
-,TRBV20-1,-,TRBJ1-2,CSARDLVRGIYGYAF,TGCAGTGCTAGAGATCTAGTGCGGGGTATCTATGGCTACGCCTTC
TRBD1,TRBV7-7,-,TRBJ2-5,CASSLLTGPQTGETQYF,TGTGCTAGCAGCCTTCTGACAGGGCCACAAACAGGGGAGACCCAGTACTTC
-,TRBV19,-,TRBJ1-5,CASSIPGINQPQHF,TGTGCCAGTAGTATACCGGGGATCAATCAGCCCCAGCATTTT
-,TRBV28,-,TRBJ1-1,CASSPPRVMNTKAFF,TGTGCCAGCAGTCCACCTCGGGTAATGAACACTAAAGCTTTCTTT
TRBD2,TRBV15,-,TRBJ2-7,CATSRDQGGSVICEQYF,TGTGCCACCAGCAGAGATCAGGGCGGGAGTGTAATCTGCGAGCAGTACTTC
TRBD2,TRBV7-2,few,TRBJ2-3,CASSSSGVSTDTQYF,TGTGCCAGCAGCTCTAGCGGAGTGAGCACAGATACGCAGTATTTT
-,TRBV9,few,TRBJ1-1,CASSVGSGDGAFF,TGTGCCAGCAGCGTAGGGAGCGGCGATGGAGCTTTCTTT
-,TRBV14,few,TRBJ2-7,CASSQDRAGEQYF,TGTGCCAGCAGCCAAGATCGGGCAGGCGAGCAGTACTTC
TRBD2,TRBV6-1,few,TRBJ2-3,CASSQTLAASTDTQYF,TGTGCCAGCAGTCAAACCCTAGCGGCTAGCACAGATACGCAGTATTTT
TRBD2,TRBV5-6,-,TRBJ2-3,CASSLGALSGRAIDTQYF,TGTGCCAGCAGCCTGGGGGCGTTGAGCGGGAGGGCGATAGATACGCAGTATTTT
-,TRBV2,many,TRBJ2-1,CASSVLERHEQFF,TGTGCCAGCAGCGTGCTCGAAAGGCATGAGCAGTTCTTC
TRBD1,TRBV12-3/TRBV12-4,-,TRBJ1-2,CASSPAGTGDMRGYTF,TGTGCCAGCAGCCCCGCCGGGACAGGGGATATGCGCGGCTACACCTTC
TRBD2,TRBV20-1,-,TRBJ2-2,CSARDGRDTGELFF,TGCAGTGCTAGAGACGGGAGGGACACCGGGGAGCTGTTTTTT
TRBD2,TRBV20-1,-,TRBJ2-2,CSAALAGGAGELFF,TGCAGTGCTGCCTTAGCGGGAGGGGCCGGGGAGCTGTTTTTT
TRBD2,TRBV6-1,many,TRBJ2-7,CASSEIGSGRLRYEQYF,TGTGCCAGCAGTGAAATCGGGAGCGGGAGGTTGCGCTACGAGCAGTACTTC
TRBD2,TRBV3-1,-,TRBJ2-1,CASSPTSGRSGHEQFF,TGTGCCAGCAGCCCCACTAGCGGGAGATCGGGCCATGAGCAGTTCTTC
-,TRBV7-2,-,TRBJ2-1,CASKGSSSYNEQFF,TGTGCCAGCAAGGGGAGCAGCTCCTACAATGAGCAGTTCTTC
-,TRBV20-1,few,TRBJ2-7,CSARGQGRNEQYF,TGCAGTGCTAGAGGTCAGGGGAGGAACGAGCAGTACTTC
TRBD2,TRBV12-5,-,TRBJ2-2,CASGLGVGLADTGELFF,TGTGCTAGTGGTTTGGGGGTGGGACTAGCGGACACCGGGGAGCTGTTTTTT